This T cell receptor (beta chain) was identified during a study of T cell responses to AZD1222 COVID-19 vaccine. Assay used: immunoSEQ multiplex PCR; TCRdb lists only in-frame clones, some missing. The data show roughly 100,000 clones, 90% seen once. The study, taken as a whole, reports: Two AZD1222 doses significantly raised spike-specific TCR breadth and depth over controls. Only 5 or 6 people who got AZD1222 tested seropositive at baseline. Donors were largely white British and mainly female; clonal diversity was possibly underestimated. Unmutated variant regions are reportedly the target of nearly half of TCRs that are spike-specific.

Notes on this clone: What it binds is unknown.

Per germline, CDR1 LNHDA and CDR2 SQIVND (reference sequence). Trimming stripped 7 bases from V and 1 base from J, with 13 bases between. The CDR3 sequence is 14 residues long. The sequences come from peripheral blood, collected 28 days after the second AZD1222 dose. The sequence was obtained from an adult who received the AZD1222 COVID-19 vaccine. The chain carries TRBV19 and TRBJ1-1, with D possibly being TRBD1 (6 bases). In DNA, the CDR3 is TGTGCCAGTACACCGACAGGACGGAACACTGAAGCTTTCTTT. It is translated as CASTPTGRNTEAFF.